The sequence of this TCR beta chain was determined in a study of blood T cell repertoires in COVID-19 (dated by TCRdb to 2018 to 2021). Describing the broader study: Collaborator samples came from the United States, Italy and Spain and covered acute and convalescent phases of COVID-19. The material from the prospective study consisted of cDNA or gDNA derived from T cells, B-cell-depleted T cells, or PBMCs. Deeply sampled blood TCRbeta repertoires from subjects exposed to, actively infected with, or recovered from COVID-19 were included in the dataset. The repertoires were made available in a free public database intended to serve as a resource for research on the immune response to SARS-CoV-2. The samples were drawn from the first 160 participants of the ongoing ImmuneRACE study and from 1,254 subjects provided by 6 global collaborators. A de-identified subject ID, COVID-19 status, age in years and sex were almost always included in the sample metadata. HLA class I and class II types, where available, came from metadata supplied by the sample provider rather than from assay-based typing.

CDR1 is given as SEHNR and CDR2 as FQNEAQ, both from the germline V gene (reference sequence). From the cysteine through the phenylalanine, the CDR3 covers 17 amino acids. Just CDR3 DNA is preserved here, 51 bases in frame from base 1. The V end gives up 6 bases and the J end 0 bases, leaving 13 bases in the junction not matched to a gene. One collaborating source in Seattle enrolled patients during active infection and followed them longitudinally through the course of disease. The collaborating institutions used their own protocols to collect whole blood in K2EDTA tubes. For TCRbeta analysis, collaborators shipped samples in one of three forms: frozen whole blood, isolated PBMCs, or DNA extracted from either of those sample types. TCRbeta CDR3 regions were amplified from genomic DNA using the immunoSEQ Assay, a bias-controlled multiplex PCR. Per the original workflow: Nucleated cell counts per sample were estimated from amplification of reference gene primers within the assay. To quantify the absolute abundance of each unique TCRbeta CDR3 rearrangement, sequence reads were collapsed and filtered. For each sample, productive Simpson clonality was calculated as the square root of Simpson's diversity index over productive rearrangements. This is the immuneACCESS table as TCRdb keeps it, with only in-frame sequences that have V and J called. A part of the clones is gone; compared with another copy, unresolved V genes explain less than half, and the rest is unexplained. The D gene and trimming were derived from the DNA, and the V and J assignments and clone size from that table. In all, the sample holds roughly 260,000 clones, and about 90% of those were seen once. The ten largest clones represent 2.5% to 3% of the sample.

On this clone itself: Its recognized antigen is unknown. No base qualities exist here, and no much larger clone lies one base off it.

The study at large found these results: The amount of clinical and demographic metadata varied by source and participant and was provided uncurated.

This TCR was sampled from a person aged 18-30 years with COVID-19, enrolled during active disease. The chain is encoded by TRBV7-9 joined to TRBJ1-1; 7 junctional bases match TRBD1. The sequenced sample was peripheral blood. CDR3 region: CASRTGWGRGMNTEAFF. The nucleotide sequence is given as TGTGCCAGCAGGACGGGATGGGGCAGGGGGATGAACACTGAAGCTTTCTTT. When the CDR3 is completed using the reference TRBV7-9 and TRBJ1-1 genes on either side, the full variable domain is DTGVSQNPRHKITKRGQNVTFRCDPISEHNRLYWYRQTLGQGPEFLTYFQNEAQLEKSRLLSDRFSAERPKGSFSTLEIQRTEQGDSAMYLCASRTGWGRGMNTEAFFGQGTRLTVV.